This is a list of T cell receptor beta chains from one sample in a study of regulatory and conventional T cells in RAG deficiency. This table comes from immunoSEQ multiplex PCR, and its TCRdb copy is limited to in-frame clones, with some not included. The data show just under 9,500 clones, 89% seen once. The data also belong to a second study, concerning regulatory T cells.

The sequenced sample consisted of Tregs sorted from blood. These receptors were collected from a human donor in good health. Each CDR3 is given with its conserved first and last residue.

J gene: TRBJ1-2
V gene: TRBV9
CDR3 protein: CASSVATGDYFNYGYTF

J gene: TRBJ2-1
V gene: TRBV15
CDR3 protein: CATSRGVLSSYNEQFF

J gene: TRBJ2-2
V gene: TRBV5-5
CDR3 protein: CASSWGTGTRELFF

J gene: TRBJ2-1
V gene: TRBV19
CDR3 protein: CASSRPNAGVSYNEQFF

J gene: TRBJ2-5
V gene: TRBV7-8
CDR3 protein: CASSFGGPLLSAAPRETQYF

J gene: TRBJ2-1
V gene: TRBV2
CDR3 protein: CASMEIAGGHNEQFF

J gene: TRBJ2-3
V gene: TRBV5-6
CDR3 protein: CASSMFTDTQYF

J gene: TRBJ2-3
V gene: TRBV2
CDR3 protein: CASSPPGLHTDTQYF

J gene: TRBJ2-7
V gene: TRBV6-5
CDR3 protein: CASSRPGQGRNEQYF

J gene: TRBJ2-4
V gene: TRBV4-2
CDR3 protein: CASSPGGWSAKNIQYF

J gene: TRBJ2-3
V gene: TRBV19
CDR3 protein: CASRGGITGGPKSPFTDTQYF

J gene: TRBJ2-1
V gene: TRBV5-6
CDR3 protein: CASSLDSLPPKFF

J gene: TRBJ1-3
V gene: TRBV6-1
CDR3 protein: CASSGPAGGTVYTIYF

J gene: TRBJ2-1
V gene: TRBV7-6
CDR3 protein: CASSVLNNPGTSAPNEQFF

J gene: TRBJ2-3
V gene: TRBV7-3
CDR3 protein: CASSLLVGSPMDTQYF

J gene: TRBJ1-1
V gene: TRBV29-1
CDR3 protein: CSVSQGTANTEAFF

J gene: TRBJ2-2
V gene: TRBV6-6
CDR3 protein: CASSRVQGGNTGELFF

J gene: TRBJ1-1
V gene: TRBV6-6
CDR3 protein: CASRGQGAGDTEAFF

J gene: TRBJ1-2
V gene: TRBV19
CDR3 protein: CASAGGGYGYTF

J gene: TRBJ2-7
V gene: TRBV6-1
CDR3 protein: CASSEEGQPIYEQYF

J gene: TRBJ1-2
V gene: TRBV6-5
CDR3 protein: CASSLTGKLGYTF

J gene: TRBJ2-7
V gene: TRBV7-8
CDR3 protein: CASSLSYEQYF